This T cell receptor beta chain was recorded in a study of cytomegalovirus exposure and HLA in healthy donors. With 60 Vbeta and 13 Jbeta primers, the PCR was carried out. Assay: immunoSEQ multiplex PCR; the TCRdb copy retains only in-frame clones and omits some. Here the sample spans about 180,000 clones, about three quarters being singletons. The specimen sequenced was PBMCs. This TCR was sampled from a man between 18 and 29 years old in good health and CMV-seronegative.

CDR3 region: CASSLDGGRGDGYTF. The DNA of the CDR3 is TGTGCCAGCAGCTTAGACGGAGGCAGGGGGGATGGCTACACCTTC. The chain links TRBV11-3 to TRBJ1-2; 7 bases map to TRBD1. V lost 0 bases, J lost 6 bases, and 7 bases stayed unmatched. The CDR3 runs to 15 residues. CDR1 SGHNT and CDR2 YENEEA come from the germline V gene.